The sequence of this TCR beta chain was determined in a study of CD8 T cells in ankylosing spondylitis. For this clonotype: What it binds is unknown.

Germline loops: CDR1 DFQATT, CDR2 SNEGSKA (reference sequence). This CDR3 contains 12 residues. V lost 0 bases, J lost 3 bases, and 3 bases lay in between. The authors made TCR beta libraries by quantitative 5'-RACE with molecular barcodes. From the 5' RACE reads, TCRdb called clonotypes with MiXCR, one entry per CDR3 protein. This table has 250,000 to 350,000 distinct CDR3 sequences, around 19% appearing once. Overall study findings and caveats: Clones tied to disease were said to be significantly enriched in matched ankylosing spondylitis synovial fluid.

The sample taken for sequencing was blood, either unsorted or a sorted T cell fraction (not recorded which). The chain recombines TRBV20-1 with TRBJ1-5; D is ambiguous. The receptor's source is a male donor with ankylosing spondylitis or in good health (not recorded which). The CDR3 DNA reads as TGCAGTGCTAGAGACAACAATCAGCCCCAGCATTTT. It specifies CSARDNNQPQHF.